The 21 T cell receptor beta chains below come from one sample, sequenced in a study of blood T cell repertoires in COVID-19. Repertoires were generated with immunoSEQ multiplex PCR, while TCRdb's copy carries only in-frame clones and drops some. Of a few hundred thousand clones listed, approximately 85% are singletons. Source material: peripheral blood. The receptors were sampled from a human donor with COVID-19, enrolled during active disease. The donor label of this sample is uncertain.

This chain joins TRBV19 and TRBJ2-5; perhaps TRBD1 as D (6 bases). V gave up 6 bases and J gave up 5 bases, with 13 bases separating them. This CDR3 has 13 amino acids. Germline-derived CDR1 and CDR2 are LNHDA and SQIVND (reference sequence). CDR3 nucleotide sequence: TGTGCCAGTAGGGGGGCGGGCTTCGAGACCCAGTACTTC. Translated: CASRGAGFETQYF.

The chain carries TRBV19 and TRBJ2-7; weak D call: TRBD2 (6 bases). The V end lost 5 bases, the J end lost 2 bases, and 16 bases lay between the germline ends. Looked up from germline, CDR1 is LNHDA and CDR2 is SQIVND (reference sequence). This CDR3 is built from 15 residues. CDR3: CASSGGLASTYEQYF. CDR3 DNA sequence: TGTGCCAGTAGTGGTGGGCTAGCGTCTACCTACGAGCAGTACTTC. Together with reference TRBV19 and TRBJ2-7, the CDR3 gives the full variable domain: DGGITQSPKYLFRKEGQNVTLSCEQNLNHDAMYWYRQDPGQGLRLIYYSQIVNDFQKGDIAEGYSVSREKKESFPLTVTSAQKNPTAFYLCASSGGLASTYEQYFGPGTRLTVT.

The CDR3 DNA follows: TGTGCCAGCAGCTTACCAGGGGGGCTATTTTACGGCTACACCTTC. This sequence encodes CASSLPGGLFYGYTF. This chain links TRBV7-2 with TRBJ1-2; 7 bases are a match to TRBD1. The CDR3 is made up of 15 amino acids. V shed 2 bases, J shed 8 bases, and the junction held 11 bases outside the gene matches. Germline loops: CDR1 SGHTA, CDR2 FQGNSA. Supplemented by reference TRBV7-2 and TRBJ1-2, the full variable domain reads GAGVSQSPSNKVTEKGKDVELRCDPISGHTALYWYRQSLGQGLEFLIYFQGNSAPDKSGLPSDRFSAERTGGSVSTLTIQRTQQEDSAVYLCASSLPGGLFYGYTFGSGTRLTVV.

The chain has TRBV18 and TRBJ2-7, with D maybe TRBD2 (6 bases). CDR1 is KGHSH and CDR2 is LQKENI in the germline V gene. V gave up 5 bases and J gave up 6 bases, with 20 bases separating them. The CDR3 consists of 15 residues. In nucleotides, the CDR3 is TGTGCCAGCTCAACGACTTCCGGGACTCGCGGCGAGCAGTACTTC. It translates to CASSTTSGTRGEQYF.

This rearrangement joins TRBV18 to TRBJ2-7; 8 bases are a match to TRBD2. This CDR3 region has 14 residues. The germline V gene has CDR1 KGHSH and CDR2 LQKENI. With 3 bases clipped from V and 3 bases from J, the junction kept 4 bases outside the gene matches. The CDR3 here is CASSPSGSGYEQYF. DNA of the CDR3: TGTGCCAGCTCACCGAGCGGGAGTGGCTACGAGCAGTACTTC.

In the case of this clone: Other DNA sequences in the same sample also yield this CDR3. The chain couples TRBV4-1 to TRBJ2-3, with TRBD2 identical over 9 bases. CDR3 length equals 15 residues. The junction had 3 bases not matched to a gene; V was cut back by 1 base and J by 4 bases. The germline gives CDR1 MGHRA, CDR2 YSYEKL. The CDR3: CASSQGSGSADTQYF. CDR3 sequence (DNA): TGCGCCAGCAGCCAAGGTAGCGGGAGCGCAGATACGCAGTATTTT.

The table lists this clone with a few counts. This rearrangement joins TRBV10-3 to TRBJ1-1, with TRBD1 identical over 10 bases. The CDR3 spans 13 residues. Per germline, CDR1 ENHRY and CDR2 SYGVKD. Trimming at V came to 10 bases and at J to 4 bases, leaving 6 bases not matched to a gene. The CDR3 sequence: CATQGQGTTEAFF. The CDR3 DNA sequence: TGTGCCACCCAGGGACAGGGGACCACTGAAGCTTTCTTT.

The V gene is TRBV4-3, the J gene TRBJ2-1, with a tentative D call TRBD2 (6 bases). The length of the CDR3 is 17 residues. From germline, CDR1 is LGHNA and CDR2 YSLEER. The ends were cut back, 4 bases at V and 2 bases at J, with 18 bases in the middle. Here the CDR3 reads CASSLGLSQVTYNEQFF. The CDR3 DNA sequence: TGCGCCAGCAGCCTGGGACTTTCTCAAGTTACCTACAATGAGCAGTTCTTC.

The CDR3 nucleotides are TGTGCCAGTAGTGCCCAACGTTCTGGCGGGGGCACTGAAGCTTTCTTT. As protein: CASSAQRSGGGTEAFF. J is TRBJ1-1 and V is TRBV19; D possibly corresponds to TRBD1 (5 bases). V gave up 5 bases and J gave up 4 bases, with 20 bases separating them. The CDR3 spans 16 residues. CDR1 is LNHDA, CDR2 SQIVND, per germline (reference sequence).

This clone occurred a few times. The rearrangement uses TRBV19 and TRBJ1-5; 8 nucleotides match TRBD1. V trimming: 3 bases; J trimming: 2 bases; junction bases outside the gene matches: 0. This CDR3 contains 14 residues. The germline gives CDR1 LNHDA, CDR2 SQIVND (reference sequence). The CDR3 nucleotides read TGTGCCAGTAGTATGGGACAGGGCAATCAGCCCCAGCATTTT. Its protein product is CASSMGQGNQPQHF.

This clone was recorded once. This chain uses TRBV6-2 or TRBV6-3 with TRBJ1-3; D gene unclear. The V gene lost 5 bases and the J gene lost 1 base, with 12 bases spanning the gap. The length of the CDR3 is 15 residues. In germline, CDR1 is MNHEY, CDR2 SVGEGT. This CDR3 reads CASSRPAGSGNTIYF. In nucleotides, the CDR3 is TGTGCCAGCAGTCGGCCGGCGGGGTCTGGAAACACCATATATTTT.

The chain has TRBV18 and TRBJ2-7; 10 nucleotides match TRBD2. Germline-derived CDR1 and CDR2 are KGHSH and LQKENI. V lost 0 bases, J lost 6 bases, and 11 bases stayed unmatched. The CDR3 is 17 amino acids. The CDR3 DNA follows: TGTGCCAGCTCACCACCGATAGCGGGAGGTGAACTGGGCGAGCAGTACTTC. Residues: CASSPPIAGGELGEQYF.

This sequence joins TRBV27 and TRBJ1-5, with D possibly TRBD1 on 5 matching bases. Germline loops: CDR1 MNHEY, CDR2 SMNVEV (reference sequence). Trimming pared 5 bases from V and 5 bases from J, leaving 13 bases between. The CDR3 consists of 14 residues. CDR3 sequence reads: CASSKLGVDQPQHF. CDR3 DNA: TGTGCCAGCAGTAAATTAGGGGTGGATCAGCCCCAGCATTTT.

The V gene is TRBV7-2, the J gene TRBJ1-1, with D possibly matching TRBD1 (6 bases). The CDR3 sequence is 14 residues long. V was trimmed by 3 bases and J by 7 bases, leaving 15 bases between them. CDR1 is SGHTA and CDR2 is FQGNSA in the germline V gene. The chain's CDR3 is CASSLDLGQLEAFF. The DNA of the CDR3 is TGTGCCAGCAGCTTGGACCTTGGACAGCTTGAAGCTTTCTTT.

The CDR3 DNA follows: TGTGCCAGTAGTATCGCCCCTAGCGGAAACACCGGGGAGCTGTTTTTT. Translating gives CASSIAPSGNTGELFF. The gene calls are TRBV19 and TRBJ2-2; 7 bases fit TRBD2. Germline V CDR1 and CDR2: LNHDA, SQIVND (reference sequence). This CDR3 is 16 amino acids long. V lost 3 bases, J lost 2 bases, and 6 bases stayed unmatched.

V usage is TRBV11-3 and J usage is TRBJ1-2; a possible D gene is TRBD1 (6 bases). The CDR3 length is 10 residues. CDR1 is SGHNT, CDR2 YENEEA, per germline. Trimming shortened V by 9 bases and J by 6 bases, and 8 bases separated the two germline ends. The CDR3 sequence: CARQGNGYTF. DNA for the CDR3: TGTGCCAGACAGGGAAATGGCTACACCTTC.

The genes are TRBV18 and TRBJ2-7, with D unclear. Germline V gene data show CDR1 as KGHSH and CDR2 as LQKENI. The CDR3 totals 17 residues. Trimming left V 3 bases short and J 2 bases short, with 20 bases between. The CDR3: CASSPREVSTSTYEQYF. The CDR3 coding sequence is TGTGCCAGCTCACCGCGTGAGGTTAGCACCTCTACCTACGAGCAGTACTTC.

CDR3 sequence reads: CASSTGTGRQQPQHF. The CDR3 coding sequence is TGTGCCAGTAGTACGGGGACAGGGAGGCAACAGCCCCAGCATTTT. This sequence joins TRBV19 and TRBJ1-5, with 9 bases lining up with TRBD1. Unmatched junction bases numbered 8, after V lost 4 bases and J lost 7 bases. CDR1 and CDR2 (germline): LNHDA, SQIVND (reference sequence). The CDR3 is made up of 15 amino acids.

This sequence joins TRBV19 and TRBJ2-2; 7 nucleotides line up with TRBD2. J lost 5 bases, V lost 5 bases, and 8 bases had no gene match. The CDR3 extends over 15 amino acids. The germline gives CDR1 LNHDA, CDR2 SQIVND (reference sequence). The CDR3 spells CASSEGGRGTGELFF. As DNA, the CDR3 is TGTGCCAGTAGTGAAGGCGGGAGAGGGACCGGGGAGCTGTTTTTT.

The J gene is TRBJ2-7, the V gene TRBV3-1 (or the pseudogene TRBV3-2), with D hard to call. This CDR3 spans 11 amino acids. The germline CDR1 and CDR2 sequences are LGHDT and YNNKEL (reference sequence). V was clipped by 2 bases and J by 4 bases, with 3 bases between them. The CDR3 DNA reads as TGTGCCAGCAGCCAACAATACGAGCAGTACTTC. This gives the protein CASSQQYEQYF.

The gene calls are TRBV28 and TRBJ2-2; 16 positions match TRBD2. Unmatched junction bases numbered 4, after V lost 3 bases and J lost 6 bases. The CDR3 is 17 residues long. Germline V gene data show CDR1 as MDHEN and CDR2 as SYDVKM. The chain's CDR3 is CASSFWGLAGGPGELFF. In nucleotides, the CDR3 is TGTGCCAGCAGTTTCTGGGGACTAGCGGGAGGGCCCGGGGAGCTGTTTTTT.